This T cell receptor beta chain was retrieved from a study of T cell responses to AZD1222 COVID-19 vaccine. Study outcomes and limitations: Recipients of two AZD1222 doses showed rising Spike-specific TCR breadth and depth. Recipients of AZD1222 seropositive at baseline numbered only 6 or 7. Donors were chiefly white British, with a greater number of females, and clonal diversity was perhaps underestimated. Repertoire sampling was restricted to post-peak T cell response timepoints.

This CDR3 contains 11 residues. Trimming took off 3 bases at V and 5 bases at J, with 5 bases between the two ends. CDR1 is DFQATT and CDR2 is SNEGSKA in the germline V gene (reference sequence). This clone was counted at least ten times. Antigen: not known. Assay: immunoSEQ multiplex PCR; the TCRdb copy retains only in-frame clones and omits some. The sample includes roughly 100,000 clones, roughly 90% of them seen just once. Here the sequenced sample was peripheral blood, taken on day 0 of AZD1222 vaccination. The chain is built from TRBV20-1 and TRBJ2-1; D unresolved. The clonotype originates from an adult in good health. CDR3 sequence: CSARLDNEQFF. In DNA form, the CDR3 reads TGCAGTGCTAGGCTAGACAATGAGCAGTTCTTC.